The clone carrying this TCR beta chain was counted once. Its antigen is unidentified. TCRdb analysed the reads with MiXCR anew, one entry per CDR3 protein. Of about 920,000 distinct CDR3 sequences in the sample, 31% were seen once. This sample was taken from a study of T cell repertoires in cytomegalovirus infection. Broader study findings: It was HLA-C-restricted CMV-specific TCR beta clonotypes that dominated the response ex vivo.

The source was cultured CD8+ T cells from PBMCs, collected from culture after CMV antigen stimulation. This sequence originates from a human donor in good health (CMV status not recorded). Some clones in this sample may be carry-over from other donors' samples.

The CDR3 nucleotides read TGCGCCAGCAGCTTGGTAACAGGGGACTATGGCTACACCTTC. It encodes CASSLVTGDYGYTF. The genes are TRBV5-1 and TRBJ1-2, with 7 bases lining up with TRBD1. V was clipped by 0 bases and J by 3 bases; unmatched bases: 2. Per the germline V gene, CDR1 is SGHRS and CDR2 is YFSETQ. The CDR3 has 14 amino acids.